This T cell receptor beta chain derives from a study of T cell responses to AZD1222 COVID-19 vaccine. Study findings and constraints: Donors were chiefly white British, with a greater number of females, and clonal diversity was perhaps underestimated. Dominant at 160-218 and 743-854, vaccine-associated CD4 TCRs also spanned spike.

TCRdb keeps only in-frame clones here, not all; method: immunoSEQ multiplex PCR. Of some 84,000 clones listed, 88% are singletons. As concerns this clone: No antigen is known for it.

The V gene lost 4 bases and the J gene lost 5 bases, with 15 bases spanning the gap. Germline V gives CDR1 SGHRS, CDR2 YFSETQ. This CDR3 is 14 amino acids long. The receptor was isolated from an adult in good health. Specimen: peripheral blood, collected on day 0 of AZD1222 vaccination. V is TRBV5-1 and J is TRBJ1-1, with D possibly being TRBD1 (6 bases). The CDR3 nucleotides are TGCGCCAGCAGCCGTGGTCGGGGGCGGACTGAAGCTTTCTTT. This encodes CASSRGRGRTEAFF. Drawing the rest from reference TRBV5-1 and TRBJ1-1, the complete variable domain is KAGVTQTPRYLIKTRGQQVTLSCSPISGHRSVSWYQQTPGQGLQFLFEYFSETQRNKGNFPGRFSGRQFSNSRSEMNVSTLELGDSALYLCASSRGRGRTEAFFGQGTRLTVV.